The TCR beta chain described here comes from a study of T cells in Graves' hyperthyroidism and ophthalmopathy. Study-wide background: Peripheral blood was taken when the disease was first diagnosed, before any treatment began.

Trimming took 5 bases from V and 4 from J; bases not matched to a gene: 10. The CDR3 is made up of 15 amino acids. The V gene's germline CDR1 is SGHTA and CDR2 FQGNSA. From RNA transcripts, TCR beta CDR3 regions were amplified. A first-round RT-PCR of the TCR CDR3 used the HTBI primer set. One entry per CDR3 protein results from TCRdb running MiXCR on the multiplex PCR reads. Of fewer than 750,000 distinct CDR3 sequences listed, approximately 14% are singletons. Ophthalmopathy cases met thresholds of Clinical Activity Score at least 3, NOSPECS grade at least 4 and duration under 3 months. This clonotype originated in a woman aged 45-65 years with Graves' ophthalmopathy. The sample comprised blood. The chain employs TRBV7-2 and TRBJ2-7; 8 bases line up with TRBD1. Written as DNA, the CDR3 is TGTGCCAGCAGCCCCCAGACAGGGGACGGGTACGAGCAGTACTTC. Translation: CASSPQTGDGYEQYF.